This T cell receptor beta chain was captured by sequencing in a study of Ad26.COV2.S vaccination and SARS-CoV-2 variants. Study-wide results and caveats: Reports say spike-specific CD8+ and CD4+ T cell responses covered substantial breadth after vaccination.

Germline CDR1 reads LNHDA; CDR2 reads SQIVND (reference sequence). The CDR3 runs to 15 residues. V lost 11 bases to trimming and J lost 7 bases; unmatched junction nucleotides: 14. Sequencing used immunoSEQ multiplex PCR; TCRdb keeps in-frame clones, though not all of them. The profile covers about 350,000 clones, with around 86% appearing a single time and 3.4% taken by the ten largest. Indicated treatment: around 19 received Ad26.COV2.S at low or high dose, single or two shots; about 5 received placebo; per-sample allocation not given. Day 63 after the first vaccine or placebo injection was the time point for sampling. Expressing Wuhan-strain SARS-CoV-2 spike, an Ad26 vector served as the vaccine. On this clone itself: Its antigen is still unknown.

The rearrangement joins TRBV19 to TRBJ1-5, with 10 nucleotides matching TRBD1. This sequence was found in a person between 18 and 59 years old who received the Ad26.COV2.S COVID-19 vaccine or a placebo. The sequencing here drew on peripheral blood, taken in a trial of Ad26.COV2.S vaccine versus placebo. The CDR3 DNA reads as TGTGCCTGTACACGACAGGGGGCGTTGGGACAGCCCCAGCATTTT. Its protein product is CACTRQGALGQPQHF.